This passage covers 26 T cell receptor beta chains from one sample sequenced in a study of T cell responses to AZD1222 COVID-19 vaccine. TCRdb's table, derived via immunoSEQ multiplex PCR, lists solely in-frame clones and lacks some. This sample has approximately 150,000 clones; 80% to 95% occur once, and the top ten carry approximately 4%. Sequences were derived from peripheral blood, sampled 28 days after the second AZD1222 dose. All receptors derive from an adult who received the AZD1222 COVID-19 vaccine.

This clone was seen only once. This rearrangement joins TRBV7-9 to TRBJ1-1; 7 bases align to TRBD1. This CDR3 region has 13 residues. CDR1 SEHNR and CDR2 FQNEAQ come from the germline V gene (reference sequence). V lost 11 bases and J lost 2; bases outside the gene matches: 8. The CDR3, as DNA: TGTGCCGGACAAATAGGGGGCAACACTGAAGCTTTCTTT. Translated: CAGQIGGNTEAFF.

Regarding this clone: Relative to the germline gene, one junction end is altered; a read error may explain this. This rearrangement joins TRBV10-3 to TRBJ2-7, with 11 bases that match TRBD2. This CDR3 comprises 13 residues. Germline CDR1 is ENHRY and CDR2 is SYGVKD. This CDR3 reads CAISESASGRPNF. Here the CDR3 DNA reads TGTGCCATCAGTGAGTCGGCTAGCGGGAGGCCCAACTTC.

The V and J genes are TRBV5-6 and TRBJ2-6; D perhaps matches TRBD2 (6 bases). The V gene lost 1 base and the J gene lost 4 bases, with 15 bases spanning the gap. The CDR3 extends over 17 amino acids. Germline V CDR1 and CDR2: SGHDT, YYEEEE. The CDR3 nucleotides read TGTGCCAGCAGCTTGAGGAGGGGTGGTGCCGGGGCCAACGTCCTGACTTTC. Protein product: CASSLRRGGAGANVLTF.

This rearrangement joins TRBV18 to TRBJ2-1; D remains unclear. The CDR3 spans 13 residues. Germline values: CDR1 KGHSH, CDR2 LQKENI. Trimming pared 2 bases from V and 5 bases from J, leaving 7 bases between. The CDR3: CASSPTSDNEQFF. CDR3 nucleotide sequence: TGTGCCAGCTCACCAACCTCGGACAATGAGCAGTTCTTC. Filled out from reference TRBV18 and TRBJ2-1, the complete variable domain reads NAGVMQNPRHLVRRRGQEARLRCSPMKGHSHVYWYRQLPEEGLKFMVYLQKENIIDESGMPKERFSAEFPKEGPSILRIQQVVRGDSAAYFCASSPTSDNEQFFGPGTRLTVL.

J is TRBJ1-6 and V is TRBV5-1; TRBD1 aligns across 12 bases. Germline V gives CDR1 SGHRS, CDR2 YFSETQ. The CDR3 sequence is 16 residues long. Trimming took 5 bases from V and 9 from J; bases not matched to a gene: 9. The CDR3 sequence: CASRANPGQGASPLHF. CDR3 bases: TGCGCCAGCAGAGCAAATCCGGGACAGGGGGCTTCACCCCTCCACTTT.

The chain links TRBV19 to TRBJ2-3, with 7 bases fitting TRBD2. This CDR3 is built from 16 residues. CDR1 and CDR2 (germline): LNHDA, SQIVND (reference sequence). V lost 2 bases and J lost 4; bases outside the gene matches: 9. CDR3 loop: CASSIKGRGRPDTQYF. The CDR3 DNA reads TGTGCCAGTAGTATAAAAGGGAGGGGCCGGCCAGATACGCAGTATTTT. The full variable domain, with the rest looked up from reference TRBV19 and TRBJ2-3, is DGGITQSPKYLFRKEGQNVTLSCEQNLNHDAMYWYRQDPGQGLRLIYYSQIVNDFQKGDIAEGYSVSREKKESFPLTVTSAQKNPTAFYLCASSIKGRGRPDTQYFGPGTRLTVL.

The rearrangement uses TRBV28 and TRBJ2-7; D gene uncertain. V was cut by 2 bases and J by 3 bases, with 5 bases left in between. Germline CDR1 and CDR2: MDHEN and SYDVKM. CDR3 length: 12 amino acids. The CDR3 coding sequence is TGTGCCAGCAGTTTAAAAGGCTACGAGCAGTACTTC. Protein: CASSLKGYEQYF. Variable domain in full (rest from reference TRBV28 and TRBJ2-7): DVKVTQSSRYLVKRTGEKVFLECVQDMDHENMFWYRQDPGLGLRLIYFSYDVKMKEKGDIPEGYSVSREKKERFSLILESASTNQTSMYLCASSLKGYEQYFGPGTRLTVT.

The rearrangement links TRBV11-2 to TRBJ1-4; D not resolved. The length of the CDR3 is 15 residues. The V and J ends lost 3 bases and 7 bases respectively, with 15 bases between them. Per germline, CDR1 SGHAT and CDR2 FQNNGV. CDR3 protein: CASSFERTAVEKLFF. DNA of the CDR3: TGTGCCAGCAGCTTCGAAAGGACGGCCGTTGAAAAACTGTTTTTT.

The chain combines TRBV7-2 with TRBJ1-3, with a weak D call TRBD1 (6 bases). The CDR3 has 17 residues. Trimming took 1 base from V and 0 from J, leaving 13 bases between them. CDR1 is SGHTA and CDR2 is FQGNSA in the germline V gene. CDR3 amino acids: CASSLVPGASSGNTIYF. CDR3 coding DNA: TGTGCCAGCAGCTTAGTACCGGGGGCGAGCTCTGGAAACACCATATATTTT.

This clone occurred once. The rearrangement links TRBV27 to TRBJ1-1; possible D gene TRBD1, 6 bases. This CDR3 spans 16 amino acids. Trimming took off 7 bases at V and 5 bases at J, with 23 bases between the two ends. The germline gives CDR1 MNHEY, CDR2 SMNVEV (reference sequence). The chain's CDR3 is CASTLLSTGGRTEAFF. The CDR3 nucleotides read TGTGCCAGCACCCTTTTATCGACAGGTGGTCGGACTGAAGCTTTCTTT.

The chain links TRBV12-3 or TRBV12-4 to TRBJ1-2; the D gene is possibly TRBD1 (6 bases). The CDR3 runs to 12 residues. V lost 3 bases and J lost 8, with 10 bases in between. CDR3 sequence: CASSLDGTGYTF. In DNA form, the CDR3 reads TGTGCCAGCAGTTTGGACGGGACAGGCTACACCTTC.

In this sample, this clone turned up a few times. The chain is built from TRBV18 and TRBJ1-1; tentatively, D is TRBD1 (5 bases). Germline V gives CDR1 KGHSH, CDR2 LQKENI. Trimming removed 2 bases from V and 3 bases from J, with 10 bases in between. The CDR3 has 14 amino acids. In DNA form, the CDR3 reads TGTGCCAGCTCACCATCGGGGGGGGACACTGAAGCTTTCTTT. Its translation: CASSPSGGDTEAFF.

This chain connects TRBV28 to TRBJ1-1, with D possibly matching TRBD1 (6 bases). Trimming removed 3 bases from V and 1 base from J, with 15 bases in between. Germline CDR1 MDHEN, CDR2 SYDVKM. This CDR3 has 16 amino acids. CDR3 in amino acids: CASSFSPGQRNTEAFF. In DNA form, the CDR3 reads TGTGCCAGCAGTTTTTCACCAGGACAGAGGAACACTGAAGCTTTCTTT. Variable domain in full (rest from reference TRBV28 and TRBJ1-1): DVKVTQSSRYLVKRTGEKVFLECVQDMDHENMFWYRQDPGLGLRLIYFSYDVKMKEKGDIPEGYSVSREKKERFSLILESASTNQTSMYLCASSFSPGQRNTEAFFGQGTRLTVV.

CDR3 in DNA: TGTGCCAGCAGTGAAAGGGTGAACACTGAAGCTTTCTTT. Translated: CASSERVNTEAFF. The chain is built from TRBV2 and TRBJ1-1; D unresolved. V lost 2 bases to trimming and J lost 0 bases, with 4 bases between them. The CDR3 length is 13 residues. CDR1 is SNHLY and CDR2 is FYNNEI in the germline V gene.

V and J are TRBV9 and TRBJ2-3, with D unclear. Germline V gene data show CDR1 as SGDLS and CDR2 as YYNGEE. Trimming took off 2 bases at V and 0 bases at J, with 13 bases between the two ends. The CDR3 is made up of 16 amino acids. This chain's CDR3 is CASSVHLDLSTDTQYF. The CDR3 DNA sequence: TGTGCCAGCAGCGTCCACCTGGATCTTAGCACAGATACGCAGTATTTT. Full variable domain (missing parts from reference TRBV9 and TRBJ2-3): DSGVTQTPKHLITATGQRVTLRCSPRSGDLSVYWYQQSLDQGLQFLIQYYNGEERAKGNILERFSAQQFPDLHSELNLSSLELGDSALYFCASSVHLDLSTDTQYFGPGTRLTVL.

V usage is TRBV6-5 and J usage is TRBJ1-1; tentative D call: TRBD1 (5 bases). This CDR3 is 13 amino acids long. CDR1 and CDR2 from the germline V gene are MNHEY and SVGAGI. The V end lost 6 bases, the J end lost 4 bases, and 12 bases lay between the germline ends. CDR3: CASRARGGTEAFF. The CDR3 coding sequence is TGTGCCAGCAGAGCCCGGGGCGGCACTGAAGCTTTCTTT.

V gene TRBV12-3 or TRBV12-4 combines with J gene TRBJ2-3; D gene ambiguous. The ends were cut back, 0 bases at V and 5 bases at J, with 3 bases in the middle. The CDR3 contains 12 residues. The CDR3 loop reads CASSLAGDTQYF. The DNA for the CDR3 is TGTGCCAGCAGTTTAGCGGGAGATACGCAGTATTTT.

The chain joins TRBV27 to TRBJ2-3, with D perhaps TRBD1 or TRBD2 (6 bases each). Germline CDR1 MNHEY, CDR2 SMNVEV (reference sequence). The V end lost 8 bases, the J end lost 4 bases, and 19 bases lay between the germline ends. The length of the CDR3 is 15 residues. CDR3 bases: TGTGCCAGCGGTCTGGTGGGGGGCGGGGCAGATACGCAGTATTTT. Its translation: CASGLVGGGADTQYF.

V is TRBV2 and J is TRBJ2-7, with D maybe TRBD1 (6 bases). CDR3 size: 13 residues. V lost 7 bases and J 4 bases, leaving 14 bases between the germline ends. Germline V gene data show CDR1 as SNHLY and CDR2 as FYNNEI. The CDR3 coding sequence is TGTGCCAGCACCCTTCTCAGGGGATACGAGCAGTACTTC. It yields the protein CASTLLRGYEQYF.

The V call is TRBV5-5, the J call TRBJ1-1; 9 bases agree with TRBD1. The CDR3 is 15 amino acids. V trimming: 5 bases; J trimming: 4 bases; junction bases outside the gene matches: 9. Per the germline V gene, CDR1 is SGHKS and CDR2 is YYEKEE (reference sequence). The CDR3 spells CASSSNRQGGTEAFF. CDR3 DNA: TGTGCCAGCAGTTCAAACCGACAGGGGGGCACTGAAGCTTTCTTT.

The V call is TRBV7-9, the J call TRBJ2-3, with TRBD2 matching over 10 bases. The CDR3 is 15 amino acids. Trimming cost V 3 bases and J 3 bases; bases outside gene matches: 3. The germline CDR1 and CDR2 sequences are SEHNR and FQNEAQ (reference sequence). CDR3 nucleotides: TGTGCCAGCAGCTTGCGGACTAGCGGAACAGATACGCAGTATTTT. Translating gives CASSLRTSGTDTQYF.

The J gene is TRBJ1-6, the V gene TRBV18; D not certain. The germline V and J ends were trimmed by 1 base and 7 bases, with 11 bases remaining between them. Per germline, CDR1 KGHSH and CDR2 LQKENI. This CDR3 region has 15 residues. The CDR3 DNA follows: TGTGCCAGCTCACCACGAGGGATCACAAATTCACCCCTCCACTTT. It translates to CASSPRGITNSPLHF.

This clone was seen a single time. The gene calls are TRBV6-5 and TRBJ1-6, with 9 bases identical to TRBD1. Losses at the gene ends were 6 bases for V and 10 bases for J; bases not matched to a gene: 7. The CDR3 has 14 amino acids. Per the germline V gene, CDR1 is MNHEY and CDR2 is SVGAGI. Here the CDR3 reads CASRGQGPKSPLHF. CDR3 coding DNA: TGTGCCAGCAGGGGACAGGGACCAAAATCACCCCTCCACTTT.

The V gene is TRBV11-3, the J gene TRBJ2-2, with D uncertain. This CDR3 is built from 13 residues. Germline CDR1 and CDR2: SGHNT and YENEEA. Trimming removed 4 bases at V and 7 bases at J, with 10 bases between. This CDR3 is CASSSLGYGELFF. The CDR3 DNA sequence: TGTGCCAGCAGCTCCTTGGGATACGGGGAGCTGTTTTTT.

This chain links TRBV28 with TRBJ2-1; possible D gene TRBD2, 5 bases. Trimming removed 2 bases at V and 9 bases at J, with 11 bases between. Germline V gene data show CDR1 as MDHEN and CDR2 as SYDVKM. The CDR3 is made up of 13 amino acids. The CDR3 coding sequence is TGTGCCAGCAGTTTAGGCACCCGGGGTGAGCAGTTCTTC. It codes for CASSLGTRGEQFF.

This clone was detected only a few times. The rearrangement links TRBV27 to TRBJ2-2; TRBD2 aligns across 7 bases. V lost 4 bases and J lost 4; bases outside the gene matches: 6. This CDR3 contains 15 residues. Per germline, CDR1 MNHEY and CDR2 SMNVEV (reference sequence). This chain's CDR3 is CASSSGGLVTGELFF. CDR3 nucleotides: TGTGCCAGCAGTTCCGGGGGGTTGGTCACCGGGGAGCTGTTTTTT.